Shown below are 12 T cell receptor beta chains from a single sample sequenced in a study of cytomegalovirus exposure and HLA in healthy donors. Both 60 Vbeta primers and 13 Jbeta primers went into the PCR. The method was immunoSEQ multiplex PCR; TCRdb's version includes in-frame clones alone and lacks a portion of them. The sample consists of 40,000 or so clones, approximately 75% of them appearing once. Sequenced sample: PBMCs. The origin of the receptors is a man in his forties or fifties in good health and CMV-seronegative.

The chain combines TRBV28 with TRBJ1-5; TRBD1 is a possible D gene (6 bases). CDR1 MDHEN and CDR2 SYDVKM come from the germline V gene. Trimming cost V 6 bases and J 0 bases, with 15 bases left between them. The CDR3 covers 16 residues. This chain's CDR3 is CASSPLTGFSNQPQHF. CDR3 in DNA: TGTGCCAGCAGCCCCCTGACAGGCTTTAGCAATCAGCCCCAGCATTTT.

The chain recombines TRBV5-1 with TRBJ2-5; 7 bases map to TRBD1. Germline V CDR1 and CDR2: SGHRS, YFSETQ. Unmatched junction bases numbered 5, after V lost 7 bases and J lost 2 bases. The CDR3 sequence is 13 residues long. CDR3 DNA: TGCGCCAGCTCAAGGACAGGACAAGAGACCCAGTACTTC. It translates to CASSRTGQETQYF.

This chain links TRBV2 with TRBJ1-2; unclear D gene. V was clipped by 4 bases and J by 6 bases, with 9 bases between them. CDR1 and CDR2 from the germline V gene are SNHLY and FYNNEI. This CDR3 has 12 amino acids. CDR3 in amino acids: CASSVVGDGYTF. DNA for the CDR3: TGTGCCAGCAGTGTAGTGGGCGATGGCTACACCTTC. The full variable domain, completed using reference TRBV2 and TRBJ1-2, is EPEVTQTPSHQVTQMGQEVILRCVPISNHLYFYWYRQILGQKVEFLVSFYNNEISEKSEIFDDQFSVERPDGSNFTLKIRSTKLEDSAMYFCASSVVGDGYTFGSGTRLTVV.

This clone was seen a single time. V is TRBV5-4 and J is TRBJ2-1; 10 bases fit TRBD2. The germline V gene has CDR1 SGHNT and CDR2 YYREEE (reference sequence). V gave up 0 bases and J gave up 4 bases; unmatched junction bases: 7. The CDR3 is made up of 17 amino acids. The CDR3 region is CASSLAGGSGGYNEQFF. CDR3 DNA sequence: TGTGCCAGCAGCTTGGCCGGTGGTAGCGGGGGGTACAATGAGCAGTTCTTC.

This chain uses TRBV9 with TRBJ2-5; tentative D call: TRBD2 (7 bases). Germline V lookup: CDR1 SGDLS, CDR2 YYNGEE. The CDR3 runs to 15 residues. The V gene lost 0 bases and the J gene lost 1 base, with 10 bases spanning the gap. CDR3 in DNA: TGTGCCAGCAGCGTAGTGGGGGGGCTCCAAGAGACCCAGTACTTC. Its protein product is CASSVVGGLQETQYF.

To note about this clone: Other DNA variants within this sample encode the same CDR3. This chain connects TRBV14 to TRBJ1-3; 10 bases are shared with TRBD1. Germline V gene data show CDR1 as SGHDN and CDR2 as FVKESK. Losses at the gene ends were 3 bases for V and 3 bases for J; bases not matched to a gene: 2. The CDR3 runs to 15 residues. CDR3 in amino acids: CASSQRTGGGNTIYF. For the CDR3, the DNA is TGTGCCAGCAGCCAGAGGACAGGGGGTGGAAACACCATATATTTT.

J is TRBJ1-2 and V is TRBV7-9; D unresolved. The germline V gene has CDR1 SEHNR and CDR2 FQNEAQ (reference sequence). This CDR3 comprises 13 residues. Trimming removed 0 bases at V and 4 bases at J, with 6 bases between. The CDR3: CASSLAMSYGYTF. CDR3 sequence (DNA): TGTGCCAGCAGCTTAGCCATGAGCTATGGCTACACCTTC.

The genes are TRBV6-4 and TRBJ2-2; possible D gene TRBD1, 5 bases. Trimming took off 8 bases at V and 5 bases at J, with 18 bases between the two ends. CDR1 is MRHNA and CDR2 is SNTAGT in the germline V gene. CDR3 length: 15 residues. CDR3 amino acids: CASGSTASWTGELFF. CDR3 in DNA: TGTGCCAGCGGTTCGACAGCGTCGTGGACCGGGGAGCTGTTTTTT.

This clone turned up a few times. Other DNA sequences from this sample encode an identical CDR3 as well. The chain joins TRBV4-2 to TRBJ2-7; 11 bases agree with TRBD1. V lost 2 bases, J lost 4 bases, and 4 bases stayed unmatched. Germline loops: CDR1 LGHNA, CDR2 YNFKEQ. This CDR3 has 15 amino acids. This CDR3 is CASSQYRDRGYEQYF. For the CDR3, the DNA is TGTGCCAGCAGCCAATACCGGGACAGGGGGTACGAGCAGTACTTC.

This chain uses TRBV11-2 with TRBJ2-7; tentative D call: TRBD2 (6 bases). V was clipped by 3 bases and J by 0 bases, with 15 bases between them. The CDR3 is made up of 16 amino acids. Germline V lookup: CDR1 SGHAT, CDR2 FQNNGV. CDR3 region: CASSFGGPLSSYEQYF. The CDR3 DNA sequence: TGTGCCAGCAGCTTCGGAGGGCCGCTGAGCTCCTACGAGCAGTACTTC.

The chain links TRBV16 to TRBJ1-4; D is possibly TRBD1 (6 bases). The length of the CDR3 is 16 residues. Germline CDR1 KGHSY, CDR2 FQNENV. Trimming took off 4 bases at V and 8 bases at J, with 20 bases between the two ends. Here the CDR3 DNA reads TGTGCCAGCAGCCCCACTGGGGGGGGCCGCTACGAAAAACTGTTTTTT. This gives the protein CASSPTGGGRYEKLFF.

The chain links TRBV5-1 to TRBJ2-7; tentatively, D is TRBD2 (5 bases). The CDR3 sequence is 14 residues long. With 4 bases removed from V and 2 bases from J, the gap between germline ends came to 13 bases. CDR1 and CDR2 from the germline V gene are SGHRS and YFSETQ. The CDR3 loop is CASSPDGNAYEQYF. CDR3 coding DNA: TGCGCCAGCAGCCCGGACGGGAACGCCTACGAGCAGTACTTC. Looking up the rest from reference TRBV5-1 and TRBJ2-7 gives the full variable domain: KAGVTQTPRYLIKTRGQQVTLSCSPISGHRSVSWYQQTPGQGLQFLFEYFSETQRNKGNFPGRFSGRQFSNSRSEMNVSTLELGDSALYLCASSPDGNAYEQYFGPGTRLTVT.